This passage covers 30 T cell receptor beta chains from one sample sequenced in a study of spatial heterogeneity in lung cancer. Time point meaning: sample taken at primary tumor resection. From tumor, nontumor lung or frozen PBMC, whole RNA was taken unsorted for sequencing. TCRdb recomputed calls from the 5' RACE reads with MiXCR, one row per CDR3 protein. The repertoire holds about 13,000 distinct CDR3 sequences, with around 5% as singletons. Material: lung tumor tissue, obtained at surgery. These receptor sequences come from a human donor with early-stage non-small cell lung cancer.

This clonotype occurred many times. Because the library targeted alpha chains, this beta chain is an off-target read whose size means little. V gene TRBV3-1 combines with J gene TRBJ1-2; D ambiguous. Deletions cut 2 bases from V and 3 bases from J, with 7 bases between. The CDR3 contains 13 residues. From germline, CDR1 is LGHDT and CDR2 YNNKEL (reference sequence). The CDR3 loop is CASSQQAYYGYTF. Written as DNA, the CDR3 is TGTGCCAGCAGCCAACAGGCTTACTATGGCTACACCTTC.

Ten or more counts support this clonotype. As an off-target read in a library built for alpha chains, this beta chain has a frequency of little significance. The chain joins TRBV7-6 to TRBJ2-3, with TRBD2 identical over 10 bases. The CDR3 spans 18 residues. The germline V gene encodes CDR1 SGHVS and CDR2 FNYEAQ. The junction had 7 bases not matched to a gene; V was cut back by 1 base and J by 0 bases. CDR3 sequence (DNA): TGTGCCAGCAGCTTAGTCGGGACTAGCGACGGTAGCACAGATACGCAGTATTTT. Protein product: CASSLVGTSDGSTDTQYF.

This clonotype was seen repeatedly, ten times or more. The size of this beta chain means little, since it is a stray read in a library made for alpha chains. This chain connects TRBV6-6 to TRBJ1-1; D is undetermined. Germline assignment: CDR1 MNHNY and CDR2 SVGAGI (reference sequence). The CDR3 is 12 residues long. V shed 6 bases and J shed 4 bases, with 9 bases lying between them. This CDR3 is CASSPGGTEAFF. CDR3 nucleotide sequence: TGTGCCAGCAGCCCAGGTGGCACTGAAGCTTTCTTT.

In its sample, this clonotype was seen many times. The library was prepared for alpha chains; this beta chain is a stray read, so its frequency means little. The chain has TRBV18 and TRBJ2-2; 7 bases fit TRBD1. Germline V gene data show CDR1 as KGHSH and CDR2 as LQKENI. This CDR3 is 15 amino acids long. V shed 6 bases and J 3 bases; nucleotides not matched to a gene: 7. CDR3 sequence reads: CASSPRDSYTGELFF. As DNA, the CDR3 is TGTGCCAGCTCCCCCCGGGACAGTTACACCGGGGAGCTGTTTTTT.

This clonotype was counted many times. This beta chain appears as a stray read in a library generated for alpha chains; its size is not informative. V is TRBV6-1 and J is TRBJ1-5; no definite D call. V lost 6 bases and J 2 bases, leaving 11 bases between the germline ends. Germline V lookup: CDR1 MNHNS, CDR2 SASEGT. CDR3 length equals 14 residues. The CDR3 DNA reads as TGTGCCAGCAGGGTAACCGGGGGCAATCAGCCCCAGCATTTT. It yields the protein CASRVTGGNQPQHF.

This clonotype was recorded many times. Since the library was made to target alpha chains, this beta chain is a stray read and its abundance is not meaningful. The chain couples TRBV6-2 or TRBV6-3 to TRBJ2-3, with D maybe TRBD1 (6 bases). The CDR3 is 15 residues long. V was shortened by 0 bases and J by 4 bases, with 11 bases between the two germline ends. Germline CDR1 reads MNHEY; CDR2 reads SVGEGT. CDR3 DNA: TGTGCCAGCAGTTACTCCCTTGGACAGCCAGATACGCAGTATTTT. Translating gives CASSYSLGQPDTQYF.

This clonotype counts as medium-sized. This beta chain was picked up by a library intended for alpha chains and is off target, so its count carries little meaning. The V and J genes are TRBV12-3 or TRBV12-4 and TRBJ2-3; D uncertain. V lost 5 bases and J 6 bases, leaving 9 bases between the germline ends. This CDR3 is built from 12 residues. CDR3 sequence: CASSDGADTQYF. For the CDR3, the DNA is TGTGCCAGCAGTGACGGCGCGGATACGCAGTATTTT.

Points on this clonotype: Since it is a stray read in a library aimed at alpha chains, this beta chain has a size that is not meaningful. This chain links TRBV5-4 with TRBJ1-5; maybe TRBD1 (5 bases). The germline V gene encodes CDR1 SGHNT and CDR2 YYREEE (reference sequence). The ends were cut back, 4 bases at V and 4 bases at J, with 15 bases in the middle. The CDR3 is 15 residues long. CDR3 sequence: CASSLYGRENQPQHF. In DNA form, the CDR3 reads TGTGCCAGCAGCCTATATGGCAGGGAGAATCAGCCCCAGCATTTT.

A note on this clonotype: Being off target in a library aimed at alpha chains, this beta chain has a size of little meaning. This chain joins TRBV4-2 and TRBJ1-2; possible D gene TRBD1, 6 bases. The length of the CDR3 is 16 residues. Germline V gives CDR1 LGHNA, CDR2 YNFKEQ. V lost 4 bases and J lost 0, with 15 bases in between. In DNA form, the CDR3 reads TGTGCCAGCAGCCTTACCGGGACACCTTCTAACTATGGCTACACCTTC. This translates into CASSLTGTPSNYGYTF.

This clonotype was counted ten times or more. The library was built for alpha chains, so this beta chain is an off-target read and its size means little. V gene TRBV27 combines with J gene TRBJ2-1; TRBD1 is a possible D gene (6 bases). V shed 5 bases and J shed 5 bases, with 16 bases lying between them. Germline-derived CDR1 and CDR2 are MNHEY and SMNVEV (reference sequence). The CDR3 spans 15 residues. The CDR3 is CASSTHRVRNNEQFF. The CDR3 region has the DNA TGTGCCAGCAGTACCCACAGGGTACGTAACAATGAGCAGTTCTTC.

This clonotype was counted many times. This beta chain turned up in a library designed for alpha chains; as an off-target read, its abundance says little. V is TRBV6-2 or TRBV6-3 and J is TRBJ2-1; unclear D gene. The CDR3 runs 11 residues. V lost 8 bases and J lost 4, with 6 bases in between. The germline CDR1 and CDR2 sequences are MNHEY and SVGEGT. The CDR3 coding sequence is TGTGCCAGCTTGGATTACAATGAGCAGTTCTTC. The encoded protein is CASLDYNEQFF.

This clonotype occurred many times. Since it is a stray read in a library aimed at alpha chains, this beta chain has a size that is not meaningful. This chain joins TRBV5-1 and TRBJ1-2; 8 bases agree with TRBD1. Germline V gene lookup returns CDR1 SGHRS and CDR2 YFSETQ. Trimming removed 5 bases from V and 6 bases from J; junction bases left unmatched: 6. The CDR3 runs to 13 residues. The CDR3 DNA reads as TGCGCCAGCAGATACGGGACAGGCAATGGCTACACCTTC. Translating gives CASRYGTGNGYTF. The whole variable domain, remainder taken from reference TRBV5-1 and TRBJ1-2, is KAGVTQTPRYLIKTRGQQVTLSCSPISGHRSVSWYQQTPGQGLQFLFEYFSETQRNKGNFPGRFSGRQFSNSRSEMNVSTLELGDSALYLCASRYGTGNGYTFGSGTRLTVV.

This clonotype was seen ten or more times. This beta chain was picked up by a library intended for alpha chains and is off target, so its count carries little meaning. The CDR3 coding sequence is TGCAGTGCTAGAGATGGGCGGGATACCTACAATGAGCAGTTCTTC. Its translation is CSARDGRDTYNEQFF. The chain combines TRBV20-1 with TRBJ2-1, with D possibly TRBD2 on 6 matching bases. This CDR3 is built from 15 residues. V lost 0 bases to trimming and J lost 2 bases, with 11 bases between them. CDR1 DFQATT and CDR2 SNEGSKA come from the germline V gene (reference sequence).

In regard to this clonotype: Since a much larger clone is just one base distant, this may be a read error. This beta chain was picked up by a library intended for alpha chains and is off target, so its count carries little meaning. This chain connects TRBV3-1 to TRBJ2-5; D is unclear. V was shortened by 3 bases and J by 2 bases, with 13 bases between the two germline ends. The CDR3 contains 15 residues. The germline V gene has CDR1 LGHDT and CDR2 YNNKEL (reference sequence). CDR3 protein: CASSHDPEQQETQYF. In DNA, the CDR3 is TGTGCCAGCAGCCACGATCCCGAACAGCAAGAGACCCAGTACTTC.

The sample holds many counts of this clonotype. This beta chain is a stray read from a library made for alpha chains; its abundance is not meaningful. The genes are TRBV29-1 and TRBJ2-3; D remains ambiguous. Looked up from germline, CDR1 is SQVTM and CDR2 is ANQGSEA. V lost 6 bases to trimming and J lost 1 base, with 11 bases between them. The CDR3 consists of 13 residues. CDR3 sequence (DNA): TGCAGCGTAGAACCAGGTGGCACAGATACGCAGTATTTT. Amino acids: CSVEPGGTDTQYF.

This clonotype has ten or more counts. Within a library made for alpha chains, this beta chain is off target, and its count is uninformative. The DNA of the CDR3 is TGTGCCAGCAGTACCCAGGGGATCTATGGCTACACCTTC. This sequence encodes CASSTQGIYGYTF. The chain uses TRBV12-3 or TRBV12-4 and TRBJ1-2; D may be TRBD1 (6 bases). The length of the CDR3 is 13 residues. V lost 5 bases and J lost 4, with 11 bases in between.

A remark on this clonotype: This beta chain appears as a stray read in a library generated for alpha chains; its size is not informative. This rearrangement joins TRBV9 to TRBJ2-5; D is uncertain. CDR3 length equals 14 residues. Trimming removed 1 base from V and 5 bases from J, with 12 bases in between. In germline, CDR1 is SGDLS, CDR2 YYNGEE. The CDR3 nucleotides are TGTGCCAGCAGCGTAAGCCCGGTGGGGGAGACCCAGTACTTC. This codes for CASSVSPVGETQYF.

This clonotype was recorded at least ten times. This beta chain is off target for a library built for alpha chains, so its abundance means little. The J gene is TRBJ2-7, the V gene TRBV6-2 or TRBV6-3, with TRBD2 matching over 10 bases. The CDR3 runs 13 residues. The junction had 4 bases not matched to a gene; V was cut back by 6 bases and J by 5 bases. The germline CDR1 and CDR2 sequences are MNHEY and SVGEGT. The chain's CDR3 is CASRLAGGNEQYV. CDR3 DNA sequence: TGTGCCAGCAGATTAGCGGGAGGTAACGAGCAGTACGTC.

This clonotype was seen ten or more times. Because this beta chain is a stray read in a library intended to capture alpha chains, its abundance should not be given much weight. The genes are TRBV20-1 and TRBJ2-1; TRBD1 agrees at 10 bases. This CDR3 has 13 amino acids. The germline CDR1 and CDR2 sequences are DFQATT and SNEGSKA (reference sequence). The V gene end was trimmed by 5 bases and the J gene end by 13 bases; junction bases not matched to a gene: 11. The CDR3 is CSADYDRGPEQFF. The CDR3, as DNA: TGCAGTGCTGATTACGACAGGGGGCCCGAACAGTTCTTC.

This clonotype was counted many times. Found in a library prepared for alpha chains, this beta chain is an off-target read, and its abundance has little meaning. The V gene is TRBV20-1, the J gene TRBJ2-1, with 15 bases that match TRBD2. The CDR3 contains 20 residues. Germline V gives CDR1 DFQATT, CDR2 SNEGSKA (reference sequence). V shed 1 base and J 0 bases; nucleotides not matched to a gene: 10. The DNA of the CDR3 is TGCAGTGCTAGAGTACTCACCGGGACTAGCGGGGGGAGCTCCTACAATGAGCAGTTCTTC. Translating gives CSARVLTGTSGGSSYNEQFF.

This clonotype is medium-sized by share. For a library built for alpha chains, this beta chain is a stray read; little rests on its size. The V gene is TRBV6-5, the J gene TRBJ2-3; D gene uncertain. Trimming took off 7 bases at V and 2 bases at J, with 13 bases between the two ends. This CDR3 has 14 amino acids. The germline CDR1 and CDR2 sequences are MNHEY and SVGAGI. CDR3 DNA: TGTGCCAGCATAGGTGGCGGTCCCACAGATACGCAGTATTTT. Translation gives CASIGGGPTDTQYF.

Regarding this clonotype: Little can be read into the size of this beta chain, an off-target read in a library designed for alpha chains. The CDR3 region has the DNA TGTGCCAGCAGCTTAGGACAGGGAGTTTTTTTCAGCCACATTGGGCAGTATTTT. It translates to CASSLGQGVFFSHIGQYF. The rearrangement uses TRBV7-2 and TRBJ2-3; 7 nucleotides align to TRBD1. CDR3 length: 18 residues. V shed 1 base and J 11 bases; nucleotides not matched to a gene: 21. Germline assignment: CDR1 SGHTA and CDR2 FQGNSA. The variable domain in full, completed from reference TRBV7-2 and TRBJ2-3, reads GAGVSQSPSNKVTEKGKDVELRCDPISGHTALYWYRQSLGQGLEFLIYFQGNSAPDKSGLPSDRFSAERTGGSVSTLTIQRTQQEDSAVYLCASSLGQGVFFSHIGQYFGPGTRLTVL.

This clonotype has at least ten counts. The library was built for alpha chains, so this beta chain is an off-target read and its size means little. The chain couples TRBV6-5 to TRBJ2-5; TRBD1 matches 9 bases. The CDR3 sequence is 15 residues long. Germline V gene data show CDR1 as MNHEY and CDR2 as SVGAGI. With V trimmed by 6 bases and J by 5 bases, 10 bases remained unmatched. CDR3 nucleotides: TGTGCCAGCAGCCCCGGGACAGGGAGTTGGGAGACCCAGTACTTC. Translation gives CASSPGTGSWETQYF.

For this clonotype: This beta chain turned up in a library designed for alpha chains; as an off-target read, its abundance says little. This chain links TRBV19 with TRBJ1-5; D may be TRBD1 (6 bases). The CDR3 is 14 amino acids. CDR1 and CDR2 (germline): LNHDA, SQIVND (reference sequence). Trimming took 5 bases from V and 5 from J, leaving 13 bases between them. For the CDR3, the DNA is TGTGCCAGTAGTCAGACAGGAAGATATCAGCCCCAGCATTTT. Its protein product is CASSQTGRYQPQHF.

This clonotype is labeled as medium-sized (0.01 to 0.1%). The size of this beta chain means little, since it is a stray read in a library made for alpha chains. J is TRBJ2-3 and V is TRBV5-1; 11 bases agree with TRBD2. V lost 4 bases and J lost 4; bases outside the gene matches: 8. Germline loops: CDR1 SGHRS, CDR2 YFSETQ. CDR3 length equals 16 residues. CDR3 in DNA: TGCGCCAGCAGCCCAGATAGCGGGGGGGCCTCAGATACGCAGTATTTT. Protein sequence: CASSPDSGGASDTQYF.

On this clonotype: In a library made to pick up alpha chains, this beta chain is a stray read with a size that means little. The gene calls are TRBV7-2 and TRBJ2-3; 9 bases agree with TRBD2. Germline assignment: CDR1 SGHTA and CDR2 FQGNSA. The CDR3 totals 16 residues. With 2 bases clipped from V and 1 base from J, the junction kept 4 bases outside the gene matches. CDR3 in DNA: TGTGCCAGCAGCTTAATGGGCGGGGGGGGCACAGATACGCAGTATTTT. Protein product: CASSLMGGGGTDTQYF. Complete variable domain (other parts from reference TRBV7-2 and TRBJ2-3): GAGVSQSPSNKVTEKGKDVELRCDPISGHTALYWYRQSLGQGLEFLIYFQGNSAPDKSGLPSDRFSAERTGGSVSTLTIQRTQQEDSAVYLCASSLMGGGGTDTQYFGPGTRLTVL.

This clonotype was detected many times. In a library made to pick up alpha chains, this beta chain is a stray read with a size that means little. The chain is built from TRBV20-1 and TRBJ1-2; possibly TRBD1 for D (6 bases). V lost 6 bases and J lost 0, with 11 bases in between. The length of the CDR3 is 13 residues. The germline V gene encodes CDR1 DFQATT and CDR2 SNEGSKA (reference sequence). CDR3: CSARQASNYGYTF. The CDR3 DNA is TGCAGTGCACGACAGGCGTCTAACTATGGCTACACCTTC.

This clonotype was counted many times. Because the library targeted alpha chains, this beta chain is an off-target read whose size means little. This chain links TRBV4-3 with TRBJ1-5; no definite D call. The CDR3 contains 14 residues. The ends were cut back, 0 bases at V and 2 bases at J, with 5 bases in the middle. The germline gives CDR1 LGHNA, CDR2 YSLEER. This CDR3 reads CASSQETGNQPQHF. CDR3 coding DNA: TGCGCCAGCAGCCAAGAAACGGGCAATCAGCCCCAGCATTTT.

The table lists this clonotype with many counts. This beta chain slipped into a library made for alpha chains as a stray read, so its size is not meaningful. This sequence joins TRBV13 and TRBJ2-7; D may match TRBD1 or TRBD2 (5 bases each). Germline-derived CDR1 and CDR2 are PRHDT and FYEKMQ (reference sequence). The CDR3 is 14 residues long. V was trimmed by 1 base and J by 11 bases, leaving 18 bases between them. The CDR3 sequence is CASSLAPLGTSKYV. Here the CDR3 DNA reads TGTGCCAGCAGCTTAGCCCCTCTAGGGACCAGCAAGTACGTC.

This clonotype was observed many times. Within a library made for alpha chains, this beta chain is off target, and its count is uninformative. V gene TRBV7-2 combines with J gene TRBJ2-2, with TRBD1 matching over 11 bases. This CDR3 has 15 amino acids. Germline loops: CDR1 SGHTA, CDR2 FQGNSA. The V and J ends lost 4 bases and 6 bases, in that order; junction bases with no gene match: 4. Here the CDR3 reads CASSSWTGGSGELFF. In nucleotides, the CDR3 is TGTGCCAGCAGCTCATGGACAGGGGGCTCCGGGGAGCTGTTTTTT.